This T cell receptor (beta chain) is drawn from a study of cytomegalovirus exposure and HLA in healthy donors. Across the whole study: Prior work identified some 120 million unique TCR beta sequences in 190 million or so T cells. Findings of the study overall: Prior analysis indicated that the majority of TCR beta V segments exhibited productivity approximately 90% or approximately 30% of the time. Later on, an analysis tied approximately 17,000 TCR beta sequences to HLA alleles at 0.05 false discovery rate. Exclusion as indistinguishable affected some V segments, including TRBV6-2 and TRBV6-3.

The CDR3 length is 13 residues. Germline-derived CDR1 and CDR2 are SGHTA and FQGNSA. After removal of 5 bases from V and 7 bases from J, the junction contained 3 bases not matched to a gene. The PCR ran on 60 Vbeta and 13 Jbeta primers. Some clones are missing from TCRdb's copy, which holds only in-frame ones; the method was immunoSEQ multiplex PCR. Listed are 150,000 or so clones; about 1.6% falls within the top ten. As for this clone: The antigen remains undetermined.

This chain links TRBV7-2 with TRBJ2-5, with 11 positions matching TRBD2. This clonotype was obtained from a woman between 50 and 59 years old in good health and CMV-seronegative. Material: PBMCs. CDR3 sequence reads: CASSTGTSGTQYF. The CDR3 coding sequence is TGTGCCAGCAGCACCGGGACTAGCGGGACCCAGTACTTC.